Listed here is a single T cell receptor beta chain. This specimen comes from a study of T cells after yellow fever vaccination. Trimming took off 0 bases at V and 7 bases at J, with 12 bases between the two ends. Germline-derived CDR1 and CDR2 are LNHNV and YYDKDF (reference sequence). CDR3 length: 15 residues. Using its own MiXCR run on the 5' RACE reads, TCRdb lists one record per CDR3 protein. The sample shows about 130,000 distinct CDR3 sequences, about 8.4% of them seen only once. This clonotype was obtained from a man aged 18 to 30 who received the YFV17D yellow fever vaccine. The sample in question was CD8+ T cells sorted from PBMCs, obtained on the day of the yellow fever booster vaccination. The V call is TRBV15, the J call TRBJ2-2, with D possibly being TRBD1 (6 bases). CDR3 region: CATSRDVGAGGELFF. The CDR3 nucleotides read TGTGCCACCAGCAGAGATGTGGGGGCAGGCGGGGAGCTGTTTTTT.